Listed below are T cell receptor beta chains from one sample, sequenced in a study of a mutant IDH1 vaccine in newly diagnosed glioma. Here immunoSEQ multiplex PCR was the method, and the copy in TCRdb shows in-frame clones only, minus some. Here the sample spans roughly 51,000 clones, approximately 86% being singletons. These receptors are not linked to any known antigen. Here the sequenced sample was PBMCs, taken from a glioma patient whose treatment included an IDH1 peptide vaccine. All receptors come from a woman between 18 and 29 years old with glioma. Some clones in this sample may be carry-over from other donors' samples. CDR3s include the opening cysteine and the closing phenylalanine or tryptophan. Clone size, where shown, is once, few, many, or a class for clones that have expanded.

>TRBJ2-5|.|TRBV5-1
CASSLRLAEETQYF
>TRBJ2-2|once|TRBV7-2
CASSLFSQGNTGELFF
>TRBJ2-7|.|TRBV6-1
CASSDMFYEQYF
>TRBJ2-1|.|TRBV5-1
CASSPTGLGGNEQFF
>TRBJ2-7|.|TRBV7-8
CASSLEGPYEQYF
>TRBJ1-1|.|TRBV20-1
CSARVVGEAFF
>TRBJ2-2|.|TRBV4-2
CASSQASGGAGELFF
>TRBJ1-1|.|TRBV16
CASSMGRFPIF
>TRBJ1-6|once|TRBV19
CASSIEGDSPLHF
>TRBJ2-3|.|TRBV29-1
CSVDWTGGYNF
>TRBJ2-2|once|TRBV7-7
CASSLGDGNTGELFF
>TRBJ2-3|.|TRBV5-1
CASSSGTPTDTQYF
>TRBJ2-5|.|TRBV5-1
CASSLVDNLQETQYF
>TRBJ1-2|.|TRBV6-5
CASSYELAGYGYTF
>TRBJ1-5|.|TRBV6-6
CASSPAGDSGRPQHF
>TRBJ2-5|once|TRBV27
CASSLVGSGGQGTQYF
>TRBJ2-1|.|TRBV5-6
CASSLAGRYNEQFF
>TRBJ2-3|.|TRBV19
CASSQQTGGTDTQYF
>.|.|TRBV10-2
CASSGTGDEQYF
>TRBJ2-7|.|TRBV7-8
CASSLVNFGTEMDYEQYF